One T cell receptor (beta chain) is described in this entry. Its antigen is still unknown. TCRdb keeps only in-frame clones here, not all; method: immunoSEQ multiplex PCR. The data contain fewer than 200,000 clones, more than 75% of them singletons. V was clipped by 3 bases and J by 6 bases; unmatched bases: 10. The CDR3 totals 15 residues. Germline V gene lookup returns CDR1 GTSNPN and CDR2 SVGIG (reference sequence). The data stem from a study of T cell responses to AZD1222 COVID-19 vaccine. Researchers grouped second doses given at about 4 or about 12 weeks into one pool. Study-level results: The donor group comprised mostly white British people and more females; the analysis possibly underestimated clonal diversity.

The sequencing used peripheral blood, collected 28 days after the second AZD1222 dose. J is TRBJ1-5 and V is TRBV30; 8 nucleotides match TRBD1. This clonotype was obtained from an adult who received the AZD1222 COVID-19 vaccine. This CDR3 reads CAWSFGTGFGQPQHF. In nucleotides, the CDR3 is TGTGCCTGGAGCTTCGGGACAGGCTTCGGTCAGCCCCAGCATTTT.